The 30 T cell receptor beta chains below all came from one sample that was sequenced in a study of PD-1 blockade in classical Hodgkin lymphoma. Using immunoSEQ multiplex PCR, the repertoire was profiled, and TCRdb retains in-frame clones only, with some absent. The sample comprises about 11,000 clones, 75% of which are singletons, and 30% to 40% rests with the top ten. Every patient relapsed after autologous stem cell transplantation, and brentuximab vedotin exposure varied. The sample here was peripheral blood mononuclear cells (PBMCs), taken at baseline. All receptors derive from a human donor with classical Hodgkin lymphoma.

This clone has a single count. Within the sample, other DNA sequences also encode this same CDR3. The chain joins TRBV27 to TRBJ2-7, with D perhaps TRBD1 or TRBD2 (5 bases each). With 6 bases removed from V and 1 base from J, the gap between germline ends came to 7 bases. This CDR3 comprises 12 residues. Germline values: CDR1 MNHEY, CDR2 SMNVEV (reference sequence). This CDR3 is CASRGVSYEQYF. The CDR3 DNA sequence: TGTGCCAGCAGGGGGGTTTCCTACGAGCAGTACTTC.

Only one count was recorded for this clone. The gene calls are TRBV28 and TRBJ1-2; D gene ambiguous. The V end was cut by 5 bases, the J end by 5 bases, with 9 bases between. Germline CDR1 MDHEN, CDR2 SYDVKM. This CDR3 is 12 amino acids long. This CDR3 reads CASSLREYGYTF. The CDR3 region has the DNA TGTGCCAGCAGTCTAAGGGAATATGGCTACACCTTC.

The chain couples TRBV7-4 to TRBJ1-2, with TRBD1 matching over 10 bases. Per germline, CDR1 SGHVT and CDR2 SQSDAQ. The CDR3 is made up of 13 amino acids. The J segment lost 3 bases and the V segment lost 9 bases, leaving 4 bases of the junction unmatched. CDR3 nucleotide sequence: TGTGCCAGTGAGACAGGGGGCGACTATGGCTACACCTTC. As protein: CASETGGDYGYTF.

The chain has TRBV28 and TRBJ1-2, with 8 positions matching TRBD1. The germline V gene encodes CDR1 MDHEN and CDR2 SYDVKM. The CDR3 has 13 amino acids. V shed 8 bases, J shed 9 bases, and the junction held 11 bases outside the gene matches. The CDR3 sequence: CASYLDREKRYTF. CDR3 DNA sequence: TGTGCCAGCTACCTGGACAGGGAGAAGCGCTACACCTTC.

In this sample, this clone turned up a few times. The V and J genes are TRBV2 and TRBJ1-2, with no clear D. The CDR3 has 13 residues. CDR1 and CDR2 (germline): SNHLY, FYNNEI. V shed 6 bases and J shed 2 bases, with 10 bases lying between them. CDR3 residues: CASRRDVNYGYTF. In nucleotides, the CDR3 is TGTGCCAGCAGAAGGGATGTGAACTATGGCTACACCTTC.

This chain's CDR3 is CAISRGDSGNTIYF. As DNA, the CDR3 is TGTGCCATCTCTAGGGGGGACTCTGGAAACACCATATATTTT. The V call is TRBV10-3, the J call TRBJ1-3, with D perhaps matching TRBD1 (6 bases). Germline V gene lookup returns CDR1 ENHRY and CDR2 SYGVKD. V was cut by 8 bases and J by 0 bases, with 11 bases left in between. The CDR3 is 14 residues long.

The V and J genes are TRBV11-2 and TRBJ1-2, with no clear D. Trimming removed 1 base from V and 4 bases from J, with 13 bases in between. CDR1 and CDR2 from the germline V gene are SGHAT and FQNNGV. The CDR3 has 15 residues. The CDR3 sequence: CASSLAVGSPYGYTF. The DNA of the CDR3 is TGTGCCAGCAGCTTAGCAGTCGGATCCCCCTATGGCTACACCTTC.

This rearrangement joins TRBV5-5 to TRBJ2-7; weak D call: TRBD1 (6 bases). Germline V gene sequence: CDR1 SGHKS, CDR2 YYEKEE (reference sequence). CDR3 length equals 15 residues. V shed 6 bases and J shed 4 bases, with 20 bases lying between them. This chain's CDR3 is CASKRPGDMAYEQYF. In nucleotides, the CDR3 is TGTGCCAGCAAGCGACCAGGGGATATGGCTTACGAGCAGTACTTC.

This clone is judged medium-sized. The rearrangement links TRBV7-2 to TRBJ1-1; D might be TRBD1 (6 bases). Germline V CDR1 and CDR2: SGHTA, FQGNSA. The germline V and J ends were trimmed by 5 bases and 6 bases, with 13 bases remaining between them. The CDR3 runs to 13 residues. CDR3 bases: TGTGCCAGCAGCCCTGGGGGCATCTCTGAAGCTTTCTTT. Translating it yields CASSPGGISEAFF.

The J gene is TRBJ2-7, the V gene TRBV7-9; 7 bases agree with TRBD1. J gave up 3 bases and V 2 bases, and 4 bases lay outside the gene matches. Looked up from germline, CDR1 is SEHNR and CDR2 is FQNEAQ (reference sequence). The CDR3 is made up of 14 amino acids. CDR3 nucleotide sequence: TGTGCCAGCAGCTTAACAGGGGTAAACTACGAGCAGTACTTC. This encodes CASSLTGVNYEQYF.

V usage is TRBV5-1 and J usage is TRBJ1-2; 9 bases line up with TRBD1. J was trimmed by 3 bases and V by 4 bases; bases with no gene match: 4. There are 14 residues in the CDR3. Germline loops: CDR1 SGHRS, CDR2 YFSETQ. In DNA, the CDR3 is TGCGCCAGCAGCGCACAGGGGGCGGACTATGGCTACACCTTC. It encodes CASSAQGADYGYTF.

The chain uses TRBV5-1 and TRBJ1-5; no reliable D call. Germline-derived CDR1 and CDR2 are SGHRS and YFSETQ. This CDR3 comprises 14 residues. Deletions cut 0 bases from V and 4 bases from J, with 8 bases between. The CDR3 DNA follows: TGCGCCAGCAGCTTGGAATCAGGTAATCAGCCCCAGCATTTT. This translates into CASSLESGNQPQHF.

In its sample, this clone ranks as medium-sized. The chain is built from TRBV4-1 and TRBJ2-5, with 10 bases matching TRBD1. Trimming cost V 0 bases and J 1 base; bases outside gene matches: 8. The CDR3 covers 18 residues. CDR1 and CDR2 from the germline V gene are MGHRA and YSYEKL. The CDR3, as DNA: TGCGCCAGCAGCCAAGATCTAAGTTGGGACAGGGGCCAAGAGACCCAGTACTTC. Its protein is CASSQDLSWDRGQETQYF.

This clone was observed a few times. V usage is TRBV11-2 and J usage is TRBJ1-3; D unclear. CDR1 SGHAT and CDR2 FQNNGV come from the germline V gene. V was pared by 10 bases and J by 0 bases, with 13 bases between. The CDR3 length is 14 residues. The DNA of the CDR3 is TGTGCCACCGAGGACGATCGCTCTGGAAACACCATATATTTT. Translating gives CATEDDRSGNTIYF.

J is TRBJ2-3 and V is TRBV4-3; 8 bases map to TRBD2. The CDR3 covers 17 residues. Germline CDR1 LGHNA, CDR2 YSLEER. In DNA form, the CDR3 reads TGCCCCGACACCAACCCTCCCGGGGGGGGGCTTTTGGATACGCAGTATTTT. This gives the protein CPDTNPPGGGLLDTQYF.

This clone was observed a few times. V and J are TRBV9 and TRBJ2-3, with 10 bases identical to TRBD2. Per the germline V gene, CDR1 is SGDLS and CDR2 is YYNGEE. Losses at the gene ends were 2 bases for V and 6 bases for J; bases not matched to a gene: 3. The CDR3 totals 14 residues. Here the CDR3 reads CASSVSGGLDTQYF. The CDR3 nucleotides are TGTGCCAGCAGCGTTAGCGGGGGGTTGGATACGCAGTATTTT.

This clone was counted only a few times. The chain couples TRBV5-1 to TRBJ1-1; TRBD1 is a possible D gene (5 bases). The CDR3 sequence is 12 residues long. Germline V gene sequence: CDR1 SGHRS, CDR2 YFSETQ. With 6 bases removed from V and 3 bases from J, the gap between germline ends came to 9 bases. Here the CDR3 DNA reads TGCGCCAGCACCGGGACGGACACTGAAGCTTTCTTT. Protein: CASTGTDTEAFF.

This clone was detected only once. This rearrangement joins TRBV14 to TRBJ2-7; 9 nucleotides align to TRBD1. V trimming: 4 bases; J trimming: 6 bases; junction bases outside the gene matches: 4. The CDR3 extends over 13 amino acids. Per germline, CDR1 SGHDN and CDR2 FVKESK. CDR3 nucleotide sequence: TGTGCCAGCAGCCTCTCGACAGGGGGCGAGCAGTACTTC. Translating gives CASSLSTGGEQYF.

The chain combines TRBV5-1 with TRBJ2-6; D possibly corresponds to TRBD2 (5 bases). The CDR3 is 18 amino acids. Germline lookup yields CDR1 SGHRS and CDR2 YFSETQ. The V end was cut by 3 bases, the J end by 2 bases, with 18 bases between. CDR3 protein: CASSSGRTALTGANVLTF. CDR3 nucleotides: TGCGCCAGCAGCTCAGGACGGACTGCGCTGACTGGGGCCAACGTCCTGACTTTC.

As DNA, the CDR3 is TGTGCCAGCAGTTTACGGGGGGCTGGCAATCAGCCCCAGCATTTT. Protein: CASSLRGAGNQPQHF. The V call is TRBV28, the J call TRBJ1-5; a possible D gene is TRBD1 (6 bases). The germline gives CDR1 MDHEN, CDR2 SYDVKM. This CDR3 has 15 amino acids. Trimming took off 2 bases at V and 2 bases at J, with 10 bases between the two ends. Full variable domain (missing parts from reference TRBV28 and TRBJ1-5): DVKVTQSSRYLVKRTGEKVFLECVQDMDHENMFWYRQDPGLGLRLIYFSYDVKMKEKGDIPEGYSVSREKKERFSLILESASTNQTSMYLCASSLRGAGNQPQHFGDGTRLSIL.

CDR3 sequence (DNA): TGTGCCAGTAGTCATAGCGGGGCAAACAATGAGCAGTTCTTC. Encoded protein: CASSHSGANNEQFF. This chain links TRBV6-1 with TRBJ2-1; 8 bases match TRBD2. V dropped 9 bases and J dropped 5; count of bases not matched to a gene: 9. This CDR3 region has 14 residues. Germline assignment: CDR1 MNHNS and CDR2 SASEGT.

The V gene is TRBV4-3, the J gene TRBJ2-5, with 9 bases aligning to TRBD1. Germline loops: CDR1 LGHNA, CDR2 YSLEER. J gave up 4 bases and V 0 bases, and 15 bases lay outside the gene matches. The CDR3 spans 19 residues. The CDR3 nucleotides are TGCGCCAGCAGCCAAGATTTGGACAGGGGCGTTTCGTATCCAGAGACCCAGTACTTC. As protein: CASSQDLDRGVSYPETQYF.

The table lists this clone with a few counts. V gene TRBV10-2 combines with J gene TRBJ1-2; possible D gene TRBD1, 5 bases. V was clipped by 9 bases and J by 2 bases, with 22 bases between them. CDR3 length equals 16 residues. Germline CDR1 WSHSY, CDR2 SAAADI. CDR3 region: CASSKRGTERNYGYTF. In nucleotides, the CDR3 is TGCGCCAGTTCAAAGCGTGGGACGGAGCGAAACTATGGCTACACCTTC.

V usage is TRBV7-2 and J usage is TRBJ2-1, with 8 positions matching TRBD1. With 5 bases clipped from V and 11 bases from J, the junction kept 8 bases outside the gene matches. This CDR3 spans 13 amino acids. Germline-derived CDR1 and CDR2 are SGHTA and FQGNSA. The CDR3 bases are TGTGCCAGCAGCCAGAGGACAGGGAGTAAGCAGTTCTTC. Residues: CASSQRTGSKQFF.

DNA for the CDR3: TGTGCCAGCAGCCAAGAACAGGGTTACTCTGGAAACACCATATATTTT. As protein: CASSQEQGYSGNTIYF. The chain uses TRBV4-2 and TRBJ1-3; tentative D call: TRBD1 (6 bases). V gave up 0 bases and J gave up 0 bases, with 9 bases separating them. The V gene's germline CDR1 is LGHNA and CDR2 YNFKEQ. The CDR3 consists of 16 residues.

Details on this clone: Different DNA sequences within this sample yield the same CDR3. The CDR3 sequence is CASSNRDRGEYGYTF. DNA of the CDR3: TGTGCCAGCAGTAACCGGGACAGGGGAGAGTATGGCTACACCTTC. The rearrangement links TRBV21-1 to TRBJ1-2; TRBD1, as called in the table, went unchecked against the DNA. TRBV21-1 is classified as a pseudogene. The CDR3 has 15 residues.

This clone was recorded a few times. This chain links TRBV6-4 with TRBJ2-3; D remains ambiguous. The length of the CDR3 is 13 residues. The germline V gene encodes CDR1 MRHNA and CDR2 SNTAGT. V dropped 4 bases and J dropped 2 bases, with 7 bases sitting between them. Here the CDR3 DNA reads TGTGCCAGCAGTGCCTCCAACACAGATACGCAGTATTTT. It encodes CASSASNTDTQYF.

The chain links TRBV25-1 to TRBJ1-4, with D possibly TRBD1 on 6 matching bases. This CDR3 is 15 amino acids long. Trimming cost V 6 bases and J 5 bases, with 16 bases left between them. From germline, CDR1 is MGHDK and CDR2 SYGVNS. The chain's CDR3 is CASSPGQTLNEKLFF. The CDR3 DNA reads TGTGCCAGCAGCCCCGGACAGACTTTAAATGAAAAACTGTTTTTT.

This clone has more than one count but fewer than ten. J is TRBJ2-1 and V is TRBV5-8, with a weak D call TRBD1 (5 bases). The CDR3 is 15 amino acids. V was pared by 1 base and J by 7 bases, with 15 bases between. The germline V gene encodes CDR1 SGHTS and CDR2 YDEGEE. The CDR3 DNA follows: TGTGCCAGCAGCTTGCGACAGAGGAACTTAAATGAGCAGTTCTTC. This sequence encodes CASSLRQRNLNEQFF.

V and J are TRBV2 and TRBJ1-1; the D is unclear. The CDR3 contains 14 residues. V lost 6 bases to trimming and J lost 0 bases, with 11 bases between them. The germline V gene has CDR1 SNHLY and CDR2 FYNNEI. This chain's CDR3 is CASRPLTVNTEAFF. As DNA, the CDR3 is TGTGCCAGCAGGCCTCTCACGGTGAACACTGAAGCTTTCTTT.